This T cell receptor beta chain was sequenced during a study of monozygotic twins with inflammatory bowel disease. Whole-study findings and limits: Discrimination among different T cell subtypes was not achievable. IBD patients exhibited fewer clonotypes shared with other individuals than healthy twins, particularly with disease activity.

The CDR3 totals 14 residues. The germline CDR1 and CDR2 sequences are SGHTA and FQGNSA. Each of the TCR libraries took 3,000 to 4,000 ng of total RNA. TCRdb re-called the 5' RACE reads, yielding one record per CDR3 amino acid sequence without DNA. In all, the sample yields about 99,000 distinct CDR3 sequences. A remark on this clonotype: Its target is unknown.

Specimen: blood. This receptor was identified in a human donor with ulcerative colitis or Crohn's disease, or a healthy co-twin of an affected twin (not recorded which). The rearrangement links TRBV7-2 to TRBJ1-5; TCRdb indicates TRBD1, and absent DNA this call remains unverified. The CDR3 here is CASSLQGSNQPQHF.